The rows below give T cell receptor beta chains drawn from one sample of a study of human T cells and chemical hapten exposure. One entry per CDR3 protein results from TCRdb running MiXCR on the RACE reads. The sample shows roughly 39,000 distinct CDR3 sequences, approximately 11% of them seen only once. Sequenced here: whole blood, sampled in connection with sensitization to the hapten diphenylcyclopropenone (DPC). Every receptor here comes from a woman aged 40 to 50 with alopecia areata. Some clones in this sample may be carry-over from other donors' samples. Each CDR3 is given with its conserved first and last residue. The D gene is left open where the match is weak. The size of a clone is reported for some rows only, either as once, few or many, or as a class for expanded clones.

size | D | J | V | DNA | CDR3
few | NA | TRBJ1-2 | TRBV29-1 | TGCAGCGGCGGACAGAAGAACTATGGCTACACCTTC | CSGGQKNYGYTF
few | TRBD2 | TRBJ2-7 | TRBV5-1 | TGCGCCAGCAGCTTATATAGCGGGAAGACCTACGAGCAGTACTTC | CASSLYSGKTYEQYF
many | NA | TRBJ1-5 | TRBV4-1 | TGCGCCAGCAGCCACCACAATCAGCCCCAGCATTTT | CASSHHNQPQHF
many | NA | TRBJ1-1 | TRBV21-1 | TGTGCCAGCAGCAAAGCGCTTCCAGGGCCGAGGGAAGCTTTCTTT | CASSKALPGPREAFF
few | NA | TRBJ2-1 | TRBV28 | TGTGCCAGCAGTTTATCCGGACAGTTTGAGCAGTTCTTC | CASSLSGQFEQFF
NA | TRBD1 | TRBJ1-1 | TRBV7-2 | TGTGCCAGCGGATCCGGGACAGTGCCTGAAGCTTTCTTT | CASGSGTVPEAFF
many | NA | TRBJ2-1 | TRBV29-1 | TGCAGCGTTGGAGGAGGATCCTACAATGAGCAGTTCTTC | CSVGGGSYNEQFF
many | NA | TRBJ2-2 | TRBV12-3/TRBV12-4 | TGTGCCAGCAGTTTAGGCGCGGGAATCGGGGAGCTGTTTTTT | CASSLGAGIGELFF
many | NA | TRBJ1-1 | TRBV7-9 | TGTGCCAGCAGCTTTGACGTGGGCTTGTACACTGAAGCTTTCTTT | CASSFDVGLYTEAFF
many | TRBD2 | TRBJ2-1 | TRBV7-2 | TGTGCCAGCAGCCCTCTAGCGGGGTTAAGTGAGCAGTTCTTC | CASSPLAGLSEQFF
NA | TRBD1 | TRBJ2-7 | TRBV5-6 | TGTGCCAGCAGCTTTCCGGGACAGAGTTACTGCGAGCAGTACTTC | CASSFPGQSYCEQYF
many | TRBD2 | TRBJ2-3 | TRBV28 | TGTGCCAGCAGTGCCAGCGGGGGGGTAGTGAATACGCAGTATTTT | CASSASGGVVNTQYF
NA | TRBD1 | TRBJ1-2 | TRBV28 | TGTGCCAGCAGTTTCCCCCGGACAGGGTGGGCACCCTACACCTTC | CASSFPRTGWAPYTF
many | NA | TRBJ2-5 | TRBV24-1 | TGTGCCACCAGTCCGTTGGGTGGTGAGACCCAGTACTTC | CATSPLGGETQYF
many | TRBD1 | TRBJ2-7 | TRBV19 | TGTGCCAGTAGTCTGGGACAGGGGGCCTACGAGCAGTACTTC | CASSLGQGAYEQYF
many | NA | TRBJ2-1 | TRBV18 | TGTGCCAGCTCACTTAACCCCAGCTCCTACAATGAGCAGTTCTTC | CASSLNPSSYNEQFF
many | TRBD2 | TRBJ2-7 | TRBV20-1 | TGCAGTGCTAGAGATACGGCTAGCGGGCTCTACGAGCAGTACTTC | CSARDTASGLYEQYF
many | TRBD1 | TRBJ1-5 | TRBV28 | TGTGCCAGCAGTTTCCTGGGCAGGGGGCGCCTGGATCAGCCCCAGCATTTT | CASSFLGRGRLDQPQHF
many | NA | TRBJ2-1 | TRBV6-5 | TGTGCCAGCAGTTACTCTCCTGCTCCCTACAATGAGCAGTTCTTC | CASSYSPAPYNEQFF
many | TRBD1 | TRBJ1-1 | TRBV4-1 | TGCGCCAGCAGCCATCCCACAGGGGGTGGTAACACTGAAGCTTTCTTT | CASSHPTGGGNTEAFF
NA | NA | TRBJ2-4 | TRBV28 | TGTGCCAGCAGTTTTCGACTGGACATTCAGTACTTC | CASSFRLDIQYF
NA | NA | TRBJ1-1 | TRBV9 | TGTGCCAGCAGCGTAGAAGCCATGAACACTGAAGCTTTCTTT | CASSVEAMNTEAFF
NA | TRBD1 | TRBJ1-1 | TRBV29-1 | TGCAGCGTTGCTCAGACAGGGGGCACTGAAGCTTTCTTT | CSVAQTGGTEAFF
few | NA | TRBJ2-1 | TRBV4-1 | TGCGCCAGCAGCCCCGGGCTAGCGAACTCCTACAATGAGCAGTTCTTC | CASSPGLANSYNEQFF
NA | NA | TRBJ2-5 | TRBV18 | TGTGCCAGCTCACCAACCGGAGGAGAGACCCAGTACTTC | CASSPTGGETQYF
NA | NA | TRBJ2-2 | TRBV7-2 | TGTGCCAGCAGCTCCCTTGGGGGTGCCACCGGGGAGCTGTTTTTT | CASSSLGGATGELFF
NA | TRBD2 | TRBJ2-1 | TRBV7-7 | TGTGCCAGCAGCCCCCTCGTTAGCGGGGGCCTATACAATGAGCAGTTCTTC | CASSPLVSGGLYNEQFF
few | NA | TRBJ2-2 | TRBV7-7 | TGTGCCAGCAGCTTAACGGGCACCGGGGAGCTGTTTTTT | CASSLTGTGELFF
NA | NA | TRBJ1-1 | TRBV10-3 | TGTGCCATCAGTGAGTCCGGGGAGACTGAAGCTTTCTTT | CAISESGETEAFF